This TCR beta chain was captured in a study of cytomegalovirus exposure and HLA in healthy donors. General study points: TCR beta chain V- and J-gene trimming was linked, in a later analysis, to a missense variant in DCLRE1C.

Researchers ran the PCR with 60 Vbeta and 13 Jbeta primers. TCRdb's table, derived via immunoSEQ multiplex PCR, lists solely in-frame clones and lacks some. The sample consists of 85,000 to 130,000 clones, 9.5% to 13% of them appearing once. The CDR3 is 13 amino acids. CDR1 is SSHAT, CDR2 FNYEAQ, per germline (reference sequence). As concerns this clone: The antigen remains unidentified. An end of the junction does not agree with germline; a read error may underlie this.

V is TRBV7-7 and J is TRBJ2-5; the D is unclear. The sequence was collected from a man in his forties in good health and CMV-seropositive. Sequenced input: PBMCs. CDR3 in DNA: TGTGCTAGCAGCTTTTTAGTCCAAGAGACCCAGTACTTC. Translation: CASSFLVQETQYF.